This TCR beta chain appears in the sequencing data of a study of Ad26.COV2.S vaccination and SARS-CoV-2 variants. Findings of the study overall: Vaccine and placebo recipients had similar non-spike TCR breadth. Vaccinees showed greater spike-specific TCR breadth than placebo recipients.

A remark on this clone: Its antigen remains unidentified.

CDR1 and CDR2 (germline): MGHDK, SYGVNS. The CDR3 contains 13 residues. Trimming took off 2 bases at V and 3 bases at J, with 8 bases between the two ends. Treatment denoted: roughly 18 received Ad26.COV2.S at low or high dose, single or two shots; about 5 received placebo; per-sample allocation not given. Samples came from day 63 after the first vaccine or placebo injection. Using immunoSEQ multiplex PCR, the repertoire was profiled, and TCRdb retains in-frame clones only, with some absent. The sample yields about 680,000 clones, 70% to 90% seen once. V is TRBV25-1 and J is TRBJ2-7; D remains unclear. The specimen was peripheral blood, collected in a trial of Ad26.COV2.S vaccine versus placebo. This receptor was taken from a person aged 18-60 years who received the Ad26.COV2.S COVID-19 vaccine or a placebo. The CDR3 is CASSEMGRYEQYF. CDR3 bases: TGTGCCAGCAGTGAAATGGGTCGCTACGAGCAGTACTTC.